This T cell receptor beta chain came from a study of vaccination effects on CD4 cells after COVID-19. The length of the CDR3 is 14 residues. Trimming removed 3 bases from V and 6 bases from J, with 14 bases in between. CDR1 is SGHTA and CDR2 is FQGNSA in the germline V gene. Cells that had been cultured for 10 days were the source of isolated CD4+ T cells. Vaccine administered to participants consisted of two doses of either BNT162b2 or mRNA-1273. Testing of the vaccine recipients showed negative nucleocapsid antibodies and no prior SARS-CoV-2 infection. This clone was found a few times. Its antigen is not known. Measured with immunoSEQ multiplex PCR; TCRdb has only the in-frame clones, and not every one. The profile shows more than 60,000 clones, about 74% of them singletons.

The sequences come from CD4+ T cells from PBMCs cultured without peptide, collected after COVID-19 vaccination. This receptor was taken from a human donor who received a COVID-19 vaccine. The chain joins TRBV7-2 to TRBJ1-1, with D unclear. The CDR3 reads CASSFSARGPEAFF. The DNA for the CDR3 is TGTGCCAGCAGCTTCTCGGCGCGGGGTCCTGAAGCTTTCTTT.